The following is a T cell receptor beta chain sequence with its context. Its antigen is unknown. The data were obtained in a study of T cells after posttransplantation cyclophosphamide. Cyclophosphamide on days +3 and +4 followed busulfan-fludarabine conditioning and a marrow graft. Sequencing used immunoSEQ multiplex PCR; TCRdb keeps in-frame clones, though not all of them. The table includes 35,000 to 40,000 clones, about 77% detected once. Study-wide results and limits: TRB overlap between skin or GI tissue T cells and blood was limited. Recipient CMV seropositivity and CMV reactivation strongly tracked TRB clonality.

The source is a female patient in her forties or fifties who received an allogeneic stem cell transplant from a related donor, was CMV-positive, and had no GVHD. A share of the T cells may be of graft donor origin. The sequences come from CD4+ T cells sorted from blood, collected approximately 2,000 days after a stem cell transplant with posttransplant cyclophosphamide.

This chain's CDR3 is CASSSLTGRALYEQYF. CDR3 DNA sequence: TGTGCCAGCAGTTCTCTGACAGGAAGGGCCCTCTACGAGCAGTACTTC. V gene TRBV27 combines with J gene TRBJ2-7, with D perhaps matching TRBD1 (6 bases). The CDR3 contains 16 residues. V was shortened by 4 bases and J by 3 bases, with 19 bases between the two germline ends. The germline CDR1 and CDR2 sequences are MNHEY and SMNVEV (reference sequence).